Listed below are T cell receptor beta chains from one sample, sequenced in a study of cytomegalovirus exposure and HLA in healthy donors. Profiled with immunoSEQ multiplex PCR; TCRdb holds only in-frame clones, not every one. The table lists roughly 200,000 clones, roughly a tenth of them singletons. The specimen was PBMCs. The receptors stem from a woman in her thirties in good health and CMV-seropositive. CDR3s include the opening cysteine and the closing phenylalanine or tryptophan. A D gene is named only where the DNA matches it firmly. Not all rows give a size; the values are once, few, many and, for expanded clones, a class.

TRBJ2-5,few,TRBV6-1,TRBD2,CASSGSGRASTGTQYF,TGTGCCAGCAGTGGAAGCGGGAGGGCCTCTACCGGGACCCAGTACTTC
TRBJ2-2,few,TRBV13,TRBD2,CASSRPSGRINGELFF,TGTGCCAGCAGTCGTCCTAGCGGGAGGATAAACGGGGAGCTGTTTTTT
TRBJ2-7,-,TRBV7-9,TRBD2,CASSSSGTVTYEQYF,TGTGCCAGCAGCTCTAGCGGGACTGTCACCTACGAGCAGTACTTC
TRBJ2-1,few,TRBV30,TRBD2,CAWSVGLAGSSGRDYNEQFF,TGTGCCTGGAGTGTTGGGCTTGCGGGCAGTAGCGGGAGGGACTACAATGAGCAGTTCTTC
TRBJ1-2,-,TRBV15,-,CATSSRAQGDYGYTF,TGTGCCACCAGCAGCAGAGCACAGGGCGACTATGGCTACACCTTC
TRBJ2-7,-,TRBV14,-,CASSLYRTTPEQYF,TGTGCCAGCAGCCTTTATAGGACTACTCCAGAGCAGTACTTC
TRBJ2-7,-,TRBV27,TRBD1,CASSPAVDRGYEQYF,TGTGCCAGCAGTCCAGCCGTCGACAGGGGTTACGAGCAGTACTTC
TRBJ2-5,-,TRBV6-1,-,CASSNPTGSQETQYF,TGTGCCAGCAGTAACCCCACAGGGTCCCAAGAGACCCAGTACTTC
TRBJ2-7,-,TRBV9,TRBD2,CASSVGTSGTYEQYF,TGTGCCAGCAGCGTCGGGACTAGCGGCACCTACGAGCAGTACTTC
TRBJ2-2,few,TRBV27,TRBD1,CASSLYAGTGRNTGELFF,TGTGCCAGCAGTCTATACGCTGGGACAGGGAGGAACACCGGGGAGCTGTTTTTT
TRBJ1-4,few,TRBV11-2,-,CASSLKGVVEKLFF,TGTGCCAGCAGCTTAAAAGGGGTTGTTGAAAAACTGTTTTTT
TRBJ2-5,-,TRBV7-6,TRBD2,CASSPSGTQETQYF,TGTGCCAGCAGTCCTAGCGGGACCCAAGAGACCCAGTACTTC
TRBJ1-1,-,TRBV27,TRBD1,CASSLSQTGETEAFF,TGTGCCAGCAGTTTATCGCAGACAGGGGAAACTGAAGCTTTCTTT
TRBJ2-7,few,TRBV9,TRBD1,CASSNQDRADEQYF,TGTGCCAGCAGCAACCAGGACAGGGCTGACGAGCAGTACTTC
TRBJ2-7,-,TRBV5-1,TRBD2,CASSLELAGAPEQYF,TGCGCCAGCAGCTTGGAGCTAGCGGGAGCCCCCGAGCAGTACTTC
TRBJ2-1,few,TRBV13,-,CASSLARNEQFF,TGTGCCAGCAGCTTGGCCAGGAATGAGCAGTTCTTC
TRBJ1-2,-,TRBV4-1,TRBD1,CASSRLYQGDYGYTF,TGCGCCAGCAGCCGCTTATACCAGGGGGACTATGGCTACACCTTC
TRBJ2-7,few,TRBV30,-,CAWSALAGREQYF,TGTGCCTGGAGCGCCCTTGCGGGGCGCGAGCAGTACTTC
TRBJ2-2,-,TRBV9,-,CASSVGGRIRDGRGTGELFF,TGTGCCAGCAGCGTAGGAGGAAGGATTAGGGACGGAAGGGGGACCGGGGAGCTGTTTTTT
TRBJ2-6,-,TRBV12-5,TRBD2,CASGPSGRGSGANVLTF,TGTGCTAGTGGTCCGAGTGGGAGGGGCTCTGGGGCCAACGTCCTGACTTTC
TRBJ2-2,few,TRBV11-2,-,CASSLLLVDTGELFF,TGTGCCAGCAGCTTATTATTGGTAGACACCGGGGAGCTGTTTTTT
TRBJ1-1,few,TRBV6-5,TRBD1,CASSYSDRGFTEAFF,TGTGCCAGCAGTTACTCGGACAGGGGGTTCACTGAAGCTTTCTTT
TRBJ1-2,-,TRBV6-1,-,CASNRASNYGYTF,TGTGCCAGCAACCGAGCGTCTAACTATGGCTACACCTTC
TRBJ1-4,-,TRBV5-3,-,CARTKRASTNEKLFF,TGTGCCAGGACTAAACGGGCTTCCACTAATGAAAAACTGTTTTTT
TRBJ2-2,few,TRBV10-2,TRBD1,CASSRQGAQSGTGELFF,TGCGCCAGCAGTCGACAGGGGGCGCAAAGTGGCACCGGGGAGCTGTTTTTT
TRBJ1-2,-,TRBV5-5,-,CASSGGGGRQFSNYGYTF,TGTGCCAGCAGCGGTGGGGGCGGGAGACAGTTTTCTAACTATGGCTACACCTTC
TRBJ2-5,few,TRBV10-1,-,CASSDPDTQETQYF,TGCGCCAGCAGTGACCCAGACACCCAAGAGACCCAGTACTTC
TRBJ2-7,-,TRBV29-1,TRBD2,CSVEGRGRTSGSMGDEQYF,TGCAGCGTTGAAGGTAGGGGCCGGACTAGCGGGAGTATGGGGGACGAGCAGTACTTC
TRBJ2-7,-,TRBV12-5,TRBD2,CASGSPTIAGGGEQYF,TGTGCTAGTGGTTCGCCAACTATAGCGGGAGGAGGAGAGCAGTACTTC
TRBJ1-1,-,TRBV18,-,CASSPYEGEAFF,TGTGCCAGCTCACCGTATGAGGGTGAAGCTTTCTTT
TRBJ1-5,few,TRBV27,-,CASSSLGGNQPQHF,TGTGCCAGCAGTTCCCTAGGGGGCAATCAGCCCCAGCATTTT
TRBJ2-1,-,TRBV7-2,TRBD2,CASSPRTSAHNEQFF,TGTGCCAGCAGCCCTAGGACTAGCGCACACAATGAGCAGTTCTTC
TRBJ2-1,-,TRBV5-6,TRBD1,CASRNRGTEQFF,TGTGCCAGCAGAAACAGGGGCACTGAGCAGTTCTTC
TRBJ1-1,few,TRBV14,TRBD1,CASSHLRPRTGGTEAFF,TGTGCCAGCAGCCACCTTCGTCCTCGGACAGGGGGCACTGAAGCTTTCTTT
TRBJ1-1,-,TRBV19,-,CASSPESVHLARLGTEAFF,TGTGCCAGTAGTCCAGAATCGGTGCACCTGGCCAGGTTGGGCACTGAAGCTTTCTTT
TRBJ2-7,few,TRBV6-5,TRBD2,CASSYSYTGGAYEQYF,TGTGCCAGCAGTTACTCTTATACGGGAGGGGCCTACGAGCAGTACTTC
TRBJ1-1,few,TRBV5-1,TRBD1,CASSSRDSNTEAFF,TGCGCCAGCAGCTCCCGGGACAGTAACACTGAAGCTTTCTTT
TRBJ2-7,few,TRBV13,TRBD2,CASSFSGSSYEQYF,TGTGCCAGCAGCTTTAGCGGGAGTAGCTACGAGCAGTACTTC
TRBJ2-1,once,TRBV27,TRBD2,CASGRVAGAFSYNEQFF,TGTGCCAGCGGCCGAGTAGCGGGAGCATTCTCCTACAATGAGCAGTTCTTC